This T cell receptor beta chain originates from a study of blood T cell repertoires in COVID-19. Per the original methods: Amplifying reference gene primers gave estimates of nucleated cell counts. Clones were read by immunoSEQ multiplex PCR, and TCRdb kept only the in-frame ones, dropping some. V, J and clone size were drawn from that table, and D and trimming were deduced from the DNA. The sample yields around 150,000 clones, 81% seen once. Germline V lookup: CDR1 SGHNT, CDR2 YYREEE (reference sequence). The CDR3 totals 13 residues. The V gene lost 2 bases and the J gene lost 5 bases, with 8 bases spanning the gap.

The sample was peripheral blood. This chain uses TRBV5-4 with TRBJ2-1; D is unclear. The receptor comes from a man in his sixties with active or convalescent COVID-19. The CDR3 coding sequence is TGTGCCAGCAGCTTTAGACAAGACAATGAGCAGTTCTTC. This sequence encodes CASSFRQDNEQFF.